A selection of T cell receptor beta chains follows, all from one sample in a study of T cell repertoires in cytomegalovirus infection. Each CDR3 protein is one row after TCRdb ran MiXCR on the reads. The sample has approximately 260,000 distinct CDR3 sequences, about a sixth seen once. Material for sequencing was CD8+ T cells from PBMCs. The receptors here all came from a human donor in good health (CMV status not recorded). Some clones in this sample may be carry-over from other donors' samples. Each CDR3 is given with its conserved first and last residue. Fields, in order: clone size, J gene, V gene, D gene, CDR3 protein, CDR3 DNA. A D gene is named only where the DNA matches it firmly. The size of a clone is reported for some rows only, either as once, few or many, or as a class for expanded clones.

. | TRBJ2-7 | TRBV2 | . | CASLQDVSGEQYF | TGTGCCAGCCTACAGGATGTATCGGGCGAGCAGTACTTC
few | TRBJ2-7 | TRBV14 | . | CASSQVIYEQYF | TGTGCCAGCAGCCAAGTCATCTACGAGCAGTACTTC
many | TRBJ2-5 | TRBV7-8 | . | CASSILLGYQETQYF | TGTGCCAGCAGCATCCTACTGGGGTACCAAGAGACCCAGTACTTC
few | TRBJ1-1 | TRBV19 | . | CASSPGPTEVVGEAFF | TGTGCCAGTAGTCCCGGGCCGACAGAAGTGGTCGGTGAAGCTTTCTTT
many | TRBJ2-5 | TRBV28 | . | CASSLQGSSKETQYF | TGTGCCAGCAGTTTACAGGGATCGTCAAAGGAGACCCAGTACTTC
many | TRBJ2-1 | TRBV5-5 | . | CASSLIEQFF | TGTGCCAGCAGCTTGATTGAGCAGTTCTTC
few | TRBJ1-1 | TRBV28 | . | CASSSLQRDDTEAFF | TGTGCCAGCAGTTCTCTACAGCGGGACGATACTGAAGCTTTCTTT
. | TRBJ2-7 | TRBV4-1 | TRBD1 | CASSQVARGYFYEQYF | TGCGCCAGCAGCCAAGTGGCCAGGGGGTACTTCTACGAGCAGTACTTC
. | TRBJ2-7 | TRBV28 | . | CASTRARTPPEQYF | TGTGCCAGCACCAGGGCTAGGACCCCCCCCGAGCAGTACTTC
many | TRBJ2-7 | TRBV7-6 | . | CASSAGTSSYEQYF | TGTGCCAGCAGCGCCGGGACAAGTTCCTACGAGCAGTACTTC
few | TRBJ2-7 | TRBV19 | TRBD1 | CASSEPLGQGYYEQYF | TGTGCCAGTAGTGAACCTCTGGGACAGGGGTACTACGAGCAGTACTTC
many | TRBJ1-4 | TRBV11-2 | . | CASSLSGPTNEKLFF | TGTGCCAGCAGCTTAAGCGGGCCAACTAATGAAAAACTGTTTTTT
. | TRBJ2-2 | TRBV14 | TRBD1 | CASSQEGQDGSTGELFF | TGTGCCAGCAGCCAAGAAGGACAGGACGGGTCCACCGGGGAGCTGTTTTTT
many | TRBJ2-7 | TRBV12-5 | . | CASGIPGSYEQYF | TGTGCTAGTGGCATTCCAGGGTCCTACGAGCAGTACTTC
. | TRBJ2-2 | TRBV2 | TRBD1 | CAAGGRGTGELFF | TGTGCAGCAGGGGGCCGTGGCACCGGGGAGCTGTTTTTT
. | TRBJ2-7 | TRBV6-2/TRBV6-3 | . | CASSYGPFYEQYF | TGTGCCAGCAGTTACGGCCCTTTCTACGAGCAGTACTTC
. | TRBJ2-2 | TRBV15 | . | CATSRDTSRSGELFF | TGTGCCACCAGCAGAGACACCTCGAGGTCCGGGGAGCTGTTTTTT